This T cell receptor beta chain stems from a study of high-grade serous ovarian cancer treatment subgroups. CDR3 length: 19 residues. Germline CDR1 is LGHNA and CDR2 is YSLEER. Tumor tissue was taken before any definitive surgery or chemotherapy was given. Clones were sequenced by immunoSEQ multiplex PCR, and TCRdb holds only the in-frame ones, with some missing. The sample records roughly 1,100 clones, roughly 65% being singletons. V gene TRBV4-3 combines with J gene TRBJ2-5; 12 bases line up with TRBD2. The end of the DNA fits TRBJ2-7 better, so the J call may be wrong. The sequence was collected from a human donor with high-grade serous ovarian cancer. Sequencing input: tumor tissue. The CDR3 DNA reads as TGCGCCAGCAGCCAAGGAGGCACTAGCGGGAGGTTGTCTATCCACGAGCAGTACTTC. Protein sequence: CASSQGGTSGRLSIHEQYF.